This is a list of T cell receptor beta chains from one sample in a study of TIL therapy for anti-PD-1-resistant metastatic lung cancer. TCRdb's copy holds only in-frame clones and misses some; the assay was immunoSEQ multiplex PCR. The data show under 100,000 clones, with under 70% seen just once and 10% to 11% held by the top ten. Here the sequenced sample was tumor tissue, taken at baseline. These receptors were obtained from a person between 30 and 80 years old with non-small cell lung cancer. Each CDR3 is given with its conserved first and last residue. The D gene is left open where the match is weak. Not every row has a clone size; where given, it reads once, few, many or a size class.

clone_size,j_call,v_call,d_call,cdr3_aa,cdr3_nt
.,TRBJ2-5,TRBV7-6,.,CASSLGSAETQYF,TGTGCCAGCAGCTTGGGCTCTGCAGAGACCCAGTACTTC
.,TRBJ1-1,TRBV19,TRBD1,CASSIGTVDPEAFF,TGTGCCAGTAGTATCGGGACAGTTGATCCTGAAGCTTTCTTT
.,TRBJ2-1,TRBV28,TRBD2,CASSLFRLASSSYNEQFF,TGTGCCAGCAGTTTGTTTCGACTAGCGAGTAGCTCCTACAATGAGCAGTTCTTC
few,TRBJ2-3,TRBV9,.,CASSAETYSTDTQYF,TGTGCCAGCAGCGCCGAAACGTACAGCACAGATACGCAGTATTTT
once,TRBJ2-1,TRBV14,TRBD2,CASSQVSRLAGDNEQFF,TGTGCCAGCAGCCAAGTTTCCCGACTAGCGGGAGACAATGAGCAGTTCTTC
.,TRBJ1-5,TRBV6-5,.,CASQTGNGNQPQHF,TGTGCCAGCCAAACGGGTAACGGCAATCAGCCCCAGCATTTT
.,TRBJ2-5,TRBV10-1,.,CASSESRLAETQYF,TGCGCCAGCAGTGAGTCGCGTCTCGCGGAGACCCAGTACTTC
.,TRBJ2-7,TRBV7-6,TRBD2,CASSFGGGYEQYF,TGTGCCAGCAGCTTCGGGGGGGGCTACGAGCAGTACTTC
.,TRBJ1-4,TRBV5-1,.,CASRPGATNEKLFF,TGCGCCAGCAGGCCGGGAGCAACTAATGAAAAACTGTTTTTT
.,TRBJ1-2,TRBV18,.,CASSSGNYGYTF,TGTGCCAGCTCGAGTGGAAACTATGGCTACACCTTC
.,TRBJ2-3,TRBV11-3,TRBD1,CASSSGQGSTDTQYF,TGTGCCAGCAGCTCGGGACAGGGCAGCACAGATACGCAGTATTTT
few,TRBJ2-2,TRBV7-3,.,CASSLGTNTGELFF,TGTGCCAGCAGCTTAGGGACTAACACCGGGGAGCTGTTTTTT
many,TRBJ2-2,TRBV7-2,TRBD1,CASSQTWDRPTGELFF,TGTGCCAGCAGCCAGACCTGGGACAGGCCCACCGGGGAGCTGTTTTTT
.,TRBJ1-2,TRBV2,.,CASRGDIRSFGYTF,TGTGCCAGCAGGGGCGACATACGCTCCTTTGGCTACACCTTC
.,TRBJ1-6,TRBV4-1,TRBD1,CASSFRTGTNSPLHF,TGCGCCAGCAGCTTCCGGACAGGGACGAATTCACCCCTCCACTTT
.,TRBJ2-7,TRBV6-2/TRBV6-3,.,CASSSPHRYEQYF,TGTGCCAGCAGTTCCCCCCACAGGTACGAGCAGTACTTC
many,TRBJ2-3,TRBV11-2,.,CASSPRLDTQYF,TGTGCCAGCAGCCCGAGGTTGGATACGCAGTATTTT
.,TRBJ2-1,TRBV7-2,.,CASSLSQAYNEQFF,TGTGCCAGCAGCTTAAGTCAGGCTTACAATGAGCAGTTCTTC
.,TRBJ1-4,TRBV29-1,.,CSVPATNEKLFF,TGCAGCGTCCCTGCAACTAATGAAAAACTGTTTTTT
.,TRBJ1-1,TRBV7-2,.,CASSLGRNTEAFF,TGTGCCAGCAGCTTAGGCCGTAACACTGAAGCTTTCTTT
.,TRBJ2-2,TRBV7-9,.,CASRSNTGELFF,TGTGCCAGCAGATCAAACACCGGGGAGCTGTTTTTT
.,TRBJ2-4,TRBV29-1,TRBD1,CSVRSGQGGSIQYF,TGCAGCGTGAGGTCCGGACAGGGGGGAAGCATTCAGTACTTC
.,TRBJ1-1,TRBV6-2/TRBV6-3,.,CASSYRAREAFF,TGTGCCAGCAGTTACAGGGCCCGGGAAGCTTTCTTT
.,TRBJ2-7,TRBV5-1,.,CASSSQRSYYEQYF,TGCGCCAGCAGCTCCCAGCGGTCATACTACGAGCAGTACTTC
.,TRBJ2-3,TRBV30,TRBD2,CAWTSGVQRRDTQYF,TGTGCCTGGACCAGCGGGGTTCAGCGGAGAGATACGCAGTATTTT
.,TRBJ1-1,TRBV6-5,.,CASSYHGLMNTEAFF,TGTGCCAGCAGTTACCACGGGCTTATGAACACTGAAGCTTTCTTT
few,TRBJ1-5,TRBV7-2,TRBD1,CASSLHTGGGQPQHF,TGTGCCAGCAGCCTACATACAGGGGGGGGTCAGCCCCAGCATTTT
.,TRBJ1-2,TRBV11-2,.,CASSYRQASVEGYTF,TGTGCCAGCAGCTATAGACAGGCCTCGGTGGAGGGCTACACCTTC
few,TRBJ2-1,TRBV27,TRBD1,CASSLWTGEKQWEQFF,TGTGCCAGCAGTTTATGGACAGGGGAAAAGCAATGGGAGCAGTTCTTC
.,TRBJ2-1,TRBV19,TRBD2,CASSFLAGDEQFF,TGTGCCAGTAGTTTCCTAGCGGGGGATGAGCAGTTCTTC
.,TRBJ2-2,TRBV5-1,.,CASSLALGELFF,TGCGCCAGCAGCTTGGCCCTCGGGGAGCTGTTTTTT
.,TRBJ2-2,TRBV5-1,.,CASSLAGADTGELFF,TGCGCCAGCAGCTTGGCCGGGGCAGACACCGGGGAGCTGTTTTTT
.,TRBJ2-3,TRBV5-6,.,CASSLRVGDTQYF,TGTGCCAGCAGCTTGAGGGTAGGGGATACGCAGTATTTT
.,TRBJ1-5,TRBV28,.,CASKGRGPQHF,TGTGCCAGCAAAGGGCGTGGGCCCCAGCATTTT
few,TRBJ2-7,TRBV5-5,.,CASSLGGNYEQYF,TGTGCCAGCAGCTTGGGGGGGAACTACGAGCAGTACTTC
once,TRBJ1-4,TRBV6-5,.,CASSYSQGPEKLFF,TGTGCCAGCAGTTACTCACAGGGACCCGAAAAACTGTTTTTT
few,TRBJ2-5,TRBV19,TRBD1,CASSTTGGRETQYF,TGTGCCAGTAGTACTACAGGGGGGAGGGAGACCCAGTACTTC
.,TRBJ1-5,TRBV10-3,.,CAISESGGTYSNQPQHF,TGTGCCATCAGTGAGTCGGGAGGGACCTATAGCAATCAGCCCCAGCATTTT
.,TRBJ2-5,TRBV7-8,TRBD2,CASSMRLAGGETQYF,TGTGCCAGCAGCATGAGACTAGCGGGAGGGGAGACCCAGTACTTC
.,TRBJ2-3,TRBV24-1,.,CATSDFGSVDTQYF,TGTGCCACCAGTGATTTCGGTTCGGTAGATACGCAGTATTTT
.,TRBJ2-2,TRBV7-8,TRBD1,CASSLNSQGVYTGELFF,TGTGCCAGCAGCTTAAACAGCCAGGGGGTGTACACCGGGGAGCTGTTTTTT
few,TRBJ1-1,TRBV25-1,.,CASSEFRATNTEAFF,TGTGCCAGCAGTGAATTCAGGGCAACGAACACTGAAGCTTTCTTT
.,TRBJ1-6,TRBV4-2,.,CASSQEPTAVSSPLHF,TGTGCCAGCAGCCAAGAGCCTACGGCGGTTAGTTCACCCCTCCACTTT
.,TRBJ2-1,TRBV11-3,TRBD2,CASSFSGSGVEQFF,TGTGCCAGCAGCTTTAGCGGGAGTGGTGTTGAGCAGTTCTTC
.,TRBJ2-1,TRBV6-5,TRBD1,CASQDRDSYNEQFF,TGTGCCAGTCAGGACAGGGACTCCTACAATGAGCAGTTCTTC
.,TRBJ2-5,TRBV5-1,TRBD1,CASSKDRGGETQYF,TGCGCCAGCAGCAAAGACAGGGGTGGAGAGACCCAGTACTTC
.,TRBJ1-4,TRBV5-1,.,CASSSGDSATNEKLFF,TGCGCCAGCAGCTCAGGAGACAGTGCAACTAATGAAAAACTGTTTTTT
.,TRBJ2-7,TRBV7-3,.,CASIKRASSSYEQYF,TGTGCCAGCATCAAAAGGGCGTCAAGCTCCTACGAGCAGTACTTC
.,TRBJ2-3,TRBV4-1,TRBD2,CASSQDGAGGGADTQYF,TGCGCCAGCAGCCAAGATGGCGCGGGAGGGGGGGCAGATACGCAGTATTTT
.,TRBJ1-4,TRBV7-2,.,CASSLVGNEKLFF,TGTGCCAGCAGCTTAGTAGGAAATGAAAAACTGTTTTTT
.,TRBJ2-5,TRBV5-1,TRBD1,CASSLWTGDQETQYF,TGCGCCAGCAGCTTGTGGACAGGGGACCAAGAGACCCAGTACTTC